These 18 T cell receptor beta chains were all obtained from the same sample, sequenced in a study of shared clonotypes between healthy human individuals. Method: immunoSEQ multiplex PCR; TCRdb's copy keeps in-frame clones and lacks some. The data show 2 million to 3 million clones, with roughly 92% seen just once and around 0.14% held by the top ten. Sequencing was performed on naive CD4+ T cells sorted from blood. As for subset: CD45RA+ positively selected. The receptors were sampled from a man aged 18 to 30 in good health.

CDR3 amino acids: CASNKGEGPYEQYF. The CDR3 coding sequence is TGCGCCAGCAACAAGGGGGAGGGGCCCTACGAGCAGTACTTC. The chain links TRBV5-1 to TRBJ2-7; a weak D match, TRBD2 (7 bases). V lost 6 bases, J lost 2 bases, and 15 bases lay in between. This CDR3 spans 14 amino acids. Germline assignment: CDR1 SGHRS and CDR2 YFSETQ.

Remarks on this clone: This CDR3 is also generated by other DNA sequences in the sample. The chain combines TRBV11-2 with TRBJ1-1; perhaps TRBD1 as D (5 bases). This CDR3 has 13 residues. From germline, CDR1 is SGHAT and CDR2 FQNNGV. Trimming took 2 bases from V and 2 from J, leaving 6 bases between them. The CDR3 nucleotides read TGTGCCAGCAGCTTACAGGGTAACACTGAAGCTTTCTTT. Residues: CASSLQGNTEAFF.

The CDR3 nucleotides read TGTGCCTGGACCCTGGGCCGGGGACCCTACGAGCAGTACTTC. This encodes CAWTLGRGPYEQYF. The V call is TRBV30, the J call TRBJ2-7; D may correspond to TRBD1 or TRBD2 (5 bases each). This CDR3 comprises 14 residues. Germline V CDR1 and CDR2: GTSNPN, SVGIG (reference sequence). V gave up 4 bases and J gave up 2 bases, with 15 bases separating them.

This clone was seen a single time. CDR3 nucleotides: TGTGCCAGCAGTTACTCGAACCCTAATTCACCCCTCCACTTT. The encoded protein is CASSYSNPNSPLHF. This rearrangement joins TRBV6-6 to TRBJ1-6; D unclear. Germline assignment: CDR1 MNHNY and CDR2 SVGAGI (reference sequence). This CDR3 is 14 amino acids long. Trimming cost V 0 bases and J 6 bases, with 6 bases left between them.

This chain connects TRBV7-9 to TRBJ2-5, with 8 bases lining up with TRBD1. The germline gives CDR1 SEHNR, CDR2 FQNEAQ (reference sequence). V lost 1 base, J lost 0 bases, and 4 bases stayed unmatched. The CDR3 runs 16 residues. CDR3: CASSLGAGGYQETQYF. CDR3 coding DNA: TGTGCCAGCAGCTTAGGAGCAGGGGGCTACCAAGAGACCCAGTACTTC.

In this sample, this clone turned up a few times. The chain links TRBV29-1 to TRBJ1-1; D gene uncertain. V dropped 4 bases and J dropped 1 base, with 16 bases sitting between them. This CDR3 has 15 residues. Germline-derived CDR1 and CDR2 are SQVTM and ANQGSEA. The CDR3 coding sequence is TGCAGCGTTGGTGGAGGAGCAGATACGAACACTGAAGCTTTCTTT. Residues: CSVGGGADTNTEAFF.

Points on this clone: The sample contains more than one DNA sequence encoding this CDR3. The chain employs TRBV19 and TRBJ1-1; 8 bases map to TRBD1. This CDR3 contains 13 residues. Germline V gene lookup returns CDR1 LNHDA and CDR2 SQIVND (reference sequence). V was clipped by 8 bases and J by 1 base; unmatched bases: 3. DNA of the CDR3: TGTGCCAGTCGGGGGACAGGGAACACTGAAGCTTTCTTT. This gives the protein CASRGTGNTEAFF.

The rearrangement uses TRBV5-5 and TRBJ2-1, with 8 bases identical to TRBD2. V gave up 4 bases and J gave up 6 bases; unmatched junction bases: 6. CDR3 length equals 14 residues. Germline V gives CDR1 SGHKS, CDR2 YYEKEE (reference sequence). The CDR3 DNA reads TGTGCCAGCAGCCTGGGGACTAGTTTCAATGAGCAGTTCTTC. Its translation is CASSLGTSFNEQFF.

DNA for the CDR3: TGTGCCAGCAGCTTTAGCGGGGGGAACCCTAACAATGAGCAGTTCTTC. Amino acid sequence: CASSFSGGNPNNEQFF. The chain combines TRBV11-2 with TRBJ2-1; 10 positions match TRBD2. After removal of 3 bases from V and 5 bases from J, the junction contained 7 bases not matched to a gene. Germline assignment: CDR1 SGHAT and CDR2 FQNNGV. The CDR3 sequence is 16 residues long.

The table lists this clone with a count of one. The gene calls are TRBV5-5 and TRBJ2-2, with a tentative D call TRBD2 (5 bases). This CDR3 region has 16 residues. Trimming stripped 4 bases from V and 2 bases from J, with 15 bases between. The germline V gene encodes CDR1 SGHKS and CDR2 YYEKEE (reference sequence). CDR3 nucleotide sequence: TGTGCCAGCAGCCTAGACCCAGCGGCCAACACCGGGGAGCTGTTTTTT. Its protein product is CASSLDPAANTGELFF.

The J gene is TRBJ1-2, the V gene TRBV28; D is perhaps TRBD1 (6 bases). V gave up 5 bases and J gave up 1 base, with 11 bases separating them. The CDR3 contains 14 residues. CDR1 and CDR2 (germline): MDHEN, SYDVKM. The CDR3 DNA reads TGTGCCAGCAGTCCAGGGGCCAATAACTATGGCTACACCTTC. Translation gives CASSPGANNYGYTF.

The V gene is TRBV6-1, the J gene TRBJ1-4, with a weak D call TRBD1 (5 bases). Germline lookup yields CDR1 MNHNS and CDR2 SASEGT. The CDR3 is 16 amino acids. Deletions cut 2 bases from V and 0 bases from J, with 10 bases between. The CDR3 DNA reads TGTGCCAGCAGTGAATCCGGGGCCACAACTAATGAAAAACTGTTTTTT. It is translated as CASSESGATTNEKLFF.

The J gene is TRBJ1-5, the V gene TRBV2; D is perhaps TRBD1 (5 bases). The ends were cut back, 1 base at V and 2 bases at J, with 15 bases in the middle. This CDR3 is 17 amino acids long. Germline CDR1 is SNHLY and CDR2 is FYNNEI. Here the CDR3 reads CASSEGVTGLRNQPQHF. In nucleotides, the CDR3 is TGTGCCAGCAGTGAAGGGGTAACAGGCCTACGCAATCAGCCCCAGCATTTT. Full variable domain (rest looked up from reference TRBV2 and TRBJ1-5): EPEVTQTPSHQVTQMGQEVILRCVPISNHLYFYWYRQILGQKVEFLVSFYNNEISEKSEIFDDQFSVERPDGSNFTLKIRSTKLEDSAMYFCASSEGVTGLRNQPQHFGDGTRLSIL.

V is TRBV2 and J is TRBJ1-5; D may be TRBD1 (6 bases). Per the germline V gene, CDR1 is SNHLY and CDR2 is FYNNEI. CDR3 length equals 16 residues. V lost 6 bases and J lost 7, with 22 bases in between. CDR3 sequence (DNA): TGTGCCAGCAGCCCAACCGGGACAACTACTGGGCAGCCCCAGCATTTT. Its protein is CASSPTGTTTGQPQHF.

V usage is TRBV7-2 and J usage is TRBJ2-7; D is possibly TRBD1 (6 bases). Trimming took 5 bases from V and 5 from J, leaving 16 bases between them. Germline assignment: CDR1 SGHTA and CDR2 FQGNSA. This CDR3 has 14 residues. Here the CDR3 reads CASSRTITGNEQYF. The DNA for the CDR3 is TGTGCCAGCAGCCGGACAATCACAGGGAACGAGCAGTACTTC.

This clone was observed a few times. Additional DNA sequences in this sample encode the identical CDR3. This CDR3 reads CASSGRNYGYTF. The CDR3 DNA follows: TGTGCCAGCTCAGGGCGTAACTATGGCTACACCTTC. The chain combines TRBV2 with TRBJ1-2; TRBD1 is a possible D gene (5 bases). Germline values: CDR1 SNHLY, CDR2 FYNNEI. CDR3 length equals 12 residues. Trimming removed 8 bases at V and 1 base at J, with 8 bases between.

On this clone: At one end the junction does not follow the germline gene, possibly because of a read error. The CDR3 bases are TGTGCCAGCAGTGAATCGGGTCGGGGTAGCAGGGGAGACTTC. It is translated as CASSESGRGSRGDF. The rearrangement joins TRBV2 to TRBJ2-5; a possible D gene is TRBD1 (6 bases). The CDR3 totals 14 residues. The V gene's germline CDR1 is SNHLY and CDR2 FYNNEI.

This chain links TRBV30 with TRBJ1-4; weak D call: TRBD1 (6 bases). The V gene's germline CDR1 is GTSNPN and CDR2 SVGIG (reference sequence). Trimming took 2 bases from V and 7 from J, leaving 11 bases between them. The CDR3 is made up of 13 amino acids. CDR3 DNA sequence: TGTGCCTGGAGTTTTGGGGGCGGTGAAAAACTGTTTTTT. It translates to CAWSFGGGEKLFF.